Shown below are 9 T cell receptor beta chains from a single sample sequenced in a study of radiation and T cells in renal cell carcinoma. Sequencing used immunoSEQ multiplex PCR; TCRdb keeps in-frame clones, though not all of them. The table shows 60,000 or so clones, with around 80% occurring only once. The time point is: blood 4 weeks post-SBRT, at nephrectomy. The treatment was: 15 Gy SBRT to primary tumor, nephrectomy 4 weeks later. The starting material was blood, obtained from a patient whose treatment included radiotherapy and nephrectomy. Source of these receptors: a man in his sixties with renal cell carcinoma.

This clone occurred a few times. V is TRBV5-1 and J is TRBJ2-3; TRBD2 matches at 13 bases. CDR1 is SGHRS and CDR2 is YFSETQ in the germline V gene. The J segment lost 3 bases and the V segment lost 3 bases, leaving 4 bases of the junction unmatched. There are 16 residues in the CDR3. The CDR3 sequence: CASSWTSGGITDTQYF. Here the CDR3 DNA reads TGCGCCAGCAGCTGGACTAGCGGGGGTATTACAGATACGCAGTATTTT.

This clone was recorded once. V is TRBV6-6 and J is TRBJ1-3, with a possible D match to TRBD1 (6 bases). V lost 6 bases and J lost 0, with 9 bases in between. Per germline, CDR1 MNHNY and CDR2 SVGAGI (reference sequence). The CDR3 loop spans 14 amino acids. The CDR3 DNA follows: TGTGCCAGCAGAGGACAGAGCTCTGGAAACACCATATATTTT. Translating it yields CASRGQSSGNTIYF.

This rearrangement joins TRBV30 to TRBJ2-1; 11 bases align to TRBD2. The CDR3 contains 13 residues. J lost 5 bases, V lost 7 bases, and 4 bases had no gene match. The germline gives CDR1 GTSNPN, CDR2 SVGIG (reference sequence). CDR3 protein: CAFTGLADNEQFF. CDR3 sequence (DNA): TGTGCCTTCACGGGACTAGCGGACAATGAGCAGTTCTTC.

The chain carries TRBV27 and TRBJ1-1, with D uncertain. Germline values: CDR1 MNHEY, CDR2 SMNVEV (reference sequence). Trimming pared 6 bases from V and 4 bases from J, leaving 15 bases between. There are 14 residues in the CDR3. CDR3 loop: CASRLDLTVTEAFF. The CDR3 DNA reads TGTGCCAGCAGGCTCGACTTAACGGTCACTGAAGCTTTCTTT.

This sequence joins TRBV5-6 and TRBJ1-2; no firm D call. The CDR3 is 13 residues long. Germline assignment: CDR1 SGHDT and CDR2 YYEEEE. V was pared by 1 base and J by 7 bases, with 11 bases between. The CDR3, as DNA: TGTGCCAGCAGCTTGTCCCGGGCGGGTGGCTACACCTTC. It is translated as CASSLSRAGGYTF.

This sequence joins TRBV28 and TRBJ1-1; a possible D gene is TRBD1 (6 bases). V lost 5 bases and J 1 base, leaving 11 bases between the germline ends. CDR1 is MDHEN, CDR2 SYDVKM, per germline. The CDR3 length is 14 residues. The CDR3 sequence is CASSTPGQNTEAFF. In DNA form, the CDR3 reads TGTGCCAGCAGTACCCCGGGACAGAACACTGAAGCTTTCTTT.

The rearrangement joins TRBV5-5 to TRBJ1-2; the D gene is possibly TRBD1 (6 bases). Trimming stripped 4 bases from V and 4 bases from J, with 17 bases between. The CDR3 runs to 15 residues. Germline CDR1 and CDR2: SGHKS and YYEKEE (reference sequence). The CDR3 here is CASSGSLQGLYGYTF. The DNA for the CDR3 is TGTGCCAGCAGCGGCTCACTACAGGGTCTCTATGGCTACACCTTC.

The chain recombines TRBV18 with TRBJ2-5; 8 nucleotides agree with TRBD1. There are 14 residues in the CDR3. The ends lost 3 bases at V and 5 bases at J; junction bases unmatched: 5. Germline assignment: CDR1 KGHSH and CDR2 LQKENI. CDR3 sequence: CASSPAQGVETQYF. CDR3 in DNA: TGTGCCAGCTCACCGGCACAGGGGGTCGAGACCCAGTACTTC. Variable domain in full (rest from reference TRBV18 and TRBJ2-5): NAGVMQNPRHLVRRRGQEARLRCSPMKGHSHVYWYRQLPEEGLKFMVYLQKENIIDESGMPKERFSAEFPKEGPSILRIQQVVRGDSAAYFCASSPAQGVETQYFGPGTRLLVL.

The chain has TRBV6-1 and TRBJ1-1; no firm D call. In germline, CDR1 is MNHNS, CDR2 SASEGT. The CDR3 extends over 11 amino acids. V was trimmed by 8 bases and J by 1 base, leaving 5 bases between them. This chain's CDR3 is CASAGNTEAFF. The CDR3 region has the DNA TGTGCCAGCGCTGGGAACACTGAAGCTTTCTTT.